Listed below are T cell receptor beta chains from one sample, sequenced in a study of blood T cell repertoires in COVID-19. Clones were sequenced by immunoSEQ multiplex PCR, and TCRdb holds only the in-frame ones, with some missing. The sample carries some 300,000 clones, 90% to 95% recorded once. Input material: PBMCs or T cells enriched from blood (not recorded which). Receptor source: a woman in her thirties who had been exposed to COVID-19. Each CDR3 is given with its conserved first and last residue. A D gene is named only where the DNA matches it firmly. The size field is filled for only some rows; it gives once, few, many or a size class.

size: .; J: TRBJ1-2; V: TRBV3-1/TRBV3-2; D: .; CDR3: CASSLNAGESGYTF; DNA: TGTGCCAGCAGCCTCAACGCCGGGGAGAGTGGCTACACCTTC
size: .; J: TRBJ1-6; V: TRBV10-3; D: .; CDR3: CAISESGSYVYNSPLHF; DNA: TGTGCCATCAGTGAGTCGGGCAGCTACGTCTATAATTCACCCCTCCACTTT
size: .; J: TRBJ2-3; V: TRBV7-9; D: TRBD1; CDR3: CASSPDLDREDRDTQYF; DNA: TGTGCCAGCAGCCCAGACCTAGACAGGGAAGATAGGGATACGCAGTATTTT
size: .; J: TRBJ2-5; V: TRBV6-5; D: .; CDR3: CASSYSSGQETQYF; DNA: TGTGCCAGCAGTTACTCGTCAGGTCAAGAGACCCAGTACTTC
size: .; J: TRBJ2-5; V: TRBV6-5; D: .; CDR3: CASSYSQEGETQYF; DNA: TGTGCCAGCAGTTACTCGCAGGAGGGCGAGACCCAGTACTTC
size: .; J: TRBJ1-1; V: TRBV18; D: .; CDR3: CASSPISGRVGTEAFF; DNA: TGTGCCAGCTCACCTATTTCCGGGAGGGTTGGTACTGAAGCTTTCTTT
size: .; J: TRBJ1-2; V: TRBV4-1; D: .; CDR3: CASSQENSNYGYTF; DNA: TGCGCCAGCAGCCAAGAAAACAGTAACTATGGCTACACCTTC
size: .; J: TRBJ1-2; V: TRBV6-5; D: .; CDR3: CASSYSTANYGYTF; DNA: TGTGCCAGCAGTTACTCGACAGCTAACTATGGCTACACCTTC
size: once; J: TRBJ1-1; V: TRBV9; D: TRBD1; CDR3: CASSSGTGSEAFF; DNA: TGTGCCAGCAGCTCCGGGACAGGGTCTGAAGCTTTCTTT
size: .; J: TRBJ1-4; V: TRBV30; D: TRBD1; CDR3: CAWSFGRGGGEKLFF; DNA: TGTGCCTGGAGTTTTGGTCGAGGGGGCGGTGAAAAACTGTTTTTT
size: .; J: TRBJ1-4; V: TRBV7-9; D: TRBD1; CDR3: CASSPTGQGRGEKLFF; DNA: TGTGCCAGCAGCCCCACCGGACAGGGAAGAGGGGAAAAACTGTTTTTT
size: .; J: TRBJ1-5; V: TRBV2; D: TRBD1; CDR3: CASSGQGNSNQPQHF; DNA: TGTGCCAGCAGCGGACAGGGGAATAGCAATCAGCCCCAGCATTTT
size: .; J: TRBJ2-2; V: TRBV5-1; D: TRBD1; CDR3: CASSSSGQGFPGELFF; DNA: TGCGCCAGCAGTTCGTCGGGACAGGGGTTTCCCGGGGAGCTGTTTTTT
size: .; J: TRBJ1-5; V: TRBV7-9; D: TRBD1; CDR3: CASSQGQFSNQPQHF; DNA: TGTGCCAGCAGTCAGGGACAGTTTAGCAATCAGCCCCAGCATTTT
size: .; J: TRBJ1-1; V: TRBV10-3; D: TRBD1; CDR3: CAIKDRENTEAFF; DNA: TGTGCCATCAAGGACAGGGAGAACACTGAAGCTTTCTTT
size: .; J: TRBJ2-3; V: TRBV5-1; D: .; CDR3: CASSLLGLPAGDTQYF; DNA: TGCGCCAGCAGCTTGTTAGGACTCCCCGCGGGGGATACGCAGTATTTT
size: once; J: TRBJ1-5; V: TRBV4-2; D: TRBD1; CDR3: CASSPRGQGQVQPQHF; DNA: TGTGCCAGCAGCCCCCGAGGACAGGGCCAAGTTCAGCCCCAGCATTTT
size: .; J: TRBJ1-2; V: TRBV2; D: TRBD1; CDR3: CASSRERVDRTNYGYTF; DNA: TGTGCCAGCAGTCGTGAACGTGTGGACAGGACAAACTATGGCTACACCTTC
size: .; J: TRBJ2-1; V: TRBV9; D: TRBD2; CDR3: CASSEAPGGSYNEQFF; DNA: TGTGCCAGCAGCGAGGCCCCGGGAGGCTCCTACAATGAGCAGTTCTTC
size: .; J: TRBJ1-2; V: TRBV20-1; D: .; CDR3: CSASRTVVPNNYGYTF; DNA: TGCAGTGCTAGTCGCACAGTTGTACCGAATAACTATGGCTACACCTTC
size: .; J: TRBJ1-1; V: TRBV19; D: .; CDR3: CASRPAGLHTEAFF; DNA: TGTGCCAGTAGGCCGGCAGGGCTCCACACTGAAGCTTTCTTT
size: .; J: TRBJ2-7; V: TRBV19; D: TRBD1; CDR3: CASTKGAGSYEQYF; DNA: TGTGCCAGTACCAAGGGGGCAGGGTCCTACGAGCAGTACTTC
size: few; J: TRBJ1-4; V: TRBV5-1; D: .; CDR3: CASSLARDTDSNGLRVHEKLFF; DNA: TGCGCCAGCAGCTTGGCCAGGGACACGGATTCCAACGGATTAAGAGTCCATGAAAAACTGTTTTTT
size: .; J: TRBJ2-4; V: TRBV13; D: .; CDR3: CASSVRFKSRAKNIQYF; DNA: TGTGCCAGCAGCGTCCGGTTTAAGTCACGAGCCAAAAACATTCAGTACTTC